The entry below describes one TCR beta chain. The target antigen is unknown. With 60 Vbeta and 13 Jbeta primers, the PCR was carried out. The table came from immunoSEQ multiplex PCR; TCRdb's copy has only in-frame clones and leaves some out. The profile shows about 82,000 clones, over 75% of them singletons. This sample was taken from a study of cytomegalovirus exposure and HLA in healthy donors. Study context: Tens of millions of unique TCRs from HLA-typed donors made up an early data release. Study outcomes and limitations: The classifier, whose performance was assessed in both the original and validation cohorts, reportedly diagnosed cytomegalovirus status with high specificity and sensitivity.

Germline V gene sequence: CDR1 SGDLS, CDR2 YYNGEE. This CDR3 is 15 amino acids long. The V end was cut by 0 bases, the J end by 5 bases, with 12 bases between. The receptor was isolated from a human donor in good health. The chain combines TRBV9 with TRBJ2-1; D is possibly TRBD1 (5 bases). Sequencing was done on a sample of PBMCs. The CDR3 DNA is TGTGCCAGCAGCGTAGAAGGGGCTCCTGACAATGAGCAGTTCTTC. This sequence encodes CASSVEGAPDNEQFF.